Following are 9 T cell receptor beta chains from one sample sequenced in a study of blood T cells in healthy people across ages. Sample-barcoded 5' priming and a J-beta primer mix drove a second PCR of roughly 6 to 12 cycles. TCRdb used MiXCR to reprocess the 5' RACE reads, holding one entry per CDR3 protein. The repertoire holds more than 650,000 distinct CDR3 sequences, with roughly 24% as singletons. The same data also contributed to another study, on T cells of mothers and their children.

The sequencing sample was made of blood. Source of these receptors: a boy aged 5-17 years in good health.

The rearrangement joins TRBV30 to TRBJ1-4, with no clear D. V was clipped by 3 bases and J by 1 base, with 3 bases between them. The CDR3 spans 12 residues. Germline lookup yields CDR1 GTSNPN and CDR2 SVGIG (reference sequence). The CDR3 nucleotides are TGTGCCTGGAGGGGAACTAATGAAAAACTGTTTTTT. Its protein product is CAWRGTNEKLFF.

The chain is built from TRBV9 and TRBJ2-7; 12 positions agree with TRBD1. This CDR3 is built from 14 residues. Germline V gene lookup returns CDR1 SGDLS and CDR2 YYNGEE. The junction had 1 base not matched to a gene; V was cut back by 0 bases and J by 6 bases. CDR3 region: CASSVGGQGAEQYF. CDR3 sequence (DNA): TGTGCCAGCAGCGTAGGGGGACAGGGGGCCGAGCAGTACTTC.

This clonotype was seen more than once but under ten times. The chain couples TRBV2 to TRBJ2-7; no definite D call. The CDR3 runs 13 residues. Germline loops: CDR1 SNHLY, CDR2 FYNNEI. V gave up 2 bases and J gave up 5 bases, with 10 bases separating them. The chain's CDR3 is CASSELSRNEQYF. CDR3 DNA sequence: TGTGCCAGCAGTGAACTATCAAGGAACGAGCAGTACTTC.

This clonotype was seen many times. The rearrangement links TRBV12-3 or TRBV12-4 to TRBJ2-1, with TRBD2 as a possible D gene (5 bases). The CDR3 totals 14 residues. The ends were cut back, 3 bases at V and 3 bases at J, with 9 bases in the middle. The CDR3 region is CASSFHGVYNEQFF. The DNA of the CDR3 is TGTGCCAGCAGTTTTCACGGGGTCTACAATGAGCAGTTCTTC.

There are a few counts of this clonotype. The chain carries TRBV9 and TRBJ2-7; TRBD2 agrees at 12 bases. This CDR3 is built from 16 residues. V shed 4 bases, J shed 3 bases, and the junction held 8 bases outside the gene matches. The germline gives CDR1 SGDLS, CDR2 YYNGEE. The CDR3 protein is CASSPRTSGDFYEQYF. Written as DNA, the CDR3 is TGTGCCAGCAGCCCCCGGACTAGCGGGGACTTCTACGAGCAGTACTTC.

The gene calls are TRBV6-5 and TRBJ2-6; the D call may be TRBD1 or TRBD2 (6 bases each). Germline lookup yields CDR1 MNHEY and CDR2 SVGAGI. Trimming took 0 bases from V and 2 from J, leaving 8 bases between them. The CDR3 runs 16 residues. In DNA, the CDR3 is TGTGCCAGCAGTTACTCGGGGGGCGCTGGGGCCAACGTCCTGACTTTC. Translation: CASSYSGGAGANVLTF.

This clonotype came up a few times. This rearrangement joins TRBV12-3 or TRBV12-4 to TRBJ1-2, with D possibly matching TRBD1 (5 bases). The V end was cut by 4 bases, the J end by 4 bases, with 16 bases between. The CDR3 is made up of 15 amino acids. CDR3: CASSSPGKGSYGYTF. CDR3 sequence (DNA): TGTGCCAGCAGTTCCCCAGGGAAGGGGAGCTATGGCTACACCTTC.

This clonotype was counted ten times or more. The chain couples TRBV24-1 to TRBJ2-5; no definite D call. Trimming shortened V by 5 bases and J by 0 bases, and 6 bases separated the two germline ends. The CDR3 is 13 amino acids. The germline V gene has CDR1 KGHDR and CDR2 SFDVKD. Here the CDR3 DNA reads TGTGCCACCAGTGGTCCAGACCAAGAGACCCAGTACTTC. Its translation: CATSGPDQETQYF.

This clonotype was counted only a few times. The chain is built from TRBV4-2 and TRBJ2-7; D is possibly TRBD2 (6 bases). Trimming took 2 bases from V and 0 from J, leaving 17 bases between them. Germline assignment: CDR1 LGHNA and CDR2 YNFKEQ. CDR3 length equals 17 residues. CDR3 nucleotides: TGTGCCAGCAGCCAACCAAAGCGGGCCTCGAGCTCCTACGAGCAGTACTTC. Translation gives CASSQPKRASSSYEQYF.